This entry lists 15 T cell receptor beta chains sequenced from one sample in a study of cytomegalovirus exposure and HLA in healthy donors. Researchers ran the PCR with 60 Vbeta and 13 Jbeta primers. The protocol was immunoSEQ multiplex PCR, while the TCRdb copy is restricted to in-frame clones and leaves out a portion. The sample shows around 91,000 clones, 64% of them seen only once. The sample was PBMCs. These receptors all stem from a man aged 55 to 70 in good health and CMV-seronegative.

The chain recombines TRBV10-1 with TRBJ2-4; 12 positions agree with TRBD2. From germline, CDR1 is WNHNN and CDR2 SYGVQD (reference sequence). The CDR3 spans 15 residues. The V gene end was trimmed by 3 bases and the J gene end by 4 bases; junction bases not matched to a gene: 1. CDR3 loop: CASSEGLAGKNIQYF. CDR3 nucleotide sequence: TGCGCCAGCAGTGAAGGACTAGCGGGAAAAAACATTCAGTACTTC.

CDR3 loop: CASGERGAAYEQYF. CDR3 bases: TGTGCTAGTGGTGAGCGGGGGGCAGCCTACGAGCAGTACTTC. The genes are TRBV12-5 and TRBJ2-7; 9 bases match TRBD2. Per germline, CDR1 LGHNT and CDR2 FRNRAP. J was trimmed by 2 bases and V by 5 bases; bases with no gene match: 4. This CDR3 is built from 14 residues.

The rearrangement joins TRBV28 to TRBJ1-1, with D uncertain. Germline CDR1 and CDR2: MDHEN and SYDVKM. Deletions cut 5 bases from V and 5 bases from J, with 12 bases between. This CDR3 spans 13 amino acids. The CDR3: CASSPRRSTEAFF. Written as DNA, the CDR3 is TGTGCCAGCAGTCCACGAAGGAGTACTGAAGCTTTCTTT.

The rearrangement uses TRBV19 and TRBJ1-5; a possible D gene is TRBD1 (6 bases). In germline, CDR1 is LNHDA, CDR2 SQIVND (reference sequence). V was pared by 3 bases and J by 6 bases, with 12 bases between. The CDR3 is made up of 14 amino acids. CDR3 nucleotides: TGTGCCAGTAGTATGGACAGTCTGGGTCAGCCCCAGCATTTT. Translation gives CASSMDSLGQPQHF.

This sequence joins TRBV29-1 and TRBJ2-3; TRBD2 is a possible D gene (6 bases). Per germline, CDR1 SQVTM and CDR2 ANQGSEA. The CDR3 spans 16 residues. Trimming stripped 3 bases from V and 0 bases from J, with 16 bases between. In DNA, the CDR3 is TGCAGCGTTGAGACTCGGGAGACCTCTAGCACAGATACGCAGTATTTT. Amino acids: CSVETRETSSTDTQYF.

This chain uses TRBV28 with TRBJ1-5; a weak D match, TRBD1 (6 bases). The V and J ends lost 3 bases and 5 bases respectively, with 17 bases between them. The CDR3 totals 16 residues. Germline CDR1 MDHEN, CDR2 SYDVKM. CDR3 loop: CASSFSDSYGDQPQHF. The CDR3 region has the DNA TGTGCCAGCAGTTTCTCGGACAGTTATGGGGATCAGCCCCAGCATTTT.

The V gene is TRBV4-1, the J gene TRBJ1-6; 8 bases match TRBD1. The germline gives CDR1 MGHRA, CDR2 YSYEKL. The CDR3 covers 15 residues. J lost 10 bases, V lost 4 bases, and 9 bases had no gene match. CDR3: CASSRETGVNSPLHF. The CDR3 DNA sequence: TGCGCCAGCAGCCGAGAGACAGGGGTTAACTCACCCCTCCACTTT.

J is TRBJ1-5 and V is TRBV2; no definite D call. Trimming took 8 bases from V and 2 from J, leaving 13 bases between them. This CDR3 is 14 amino acids long. Germline-derived CDR1 and CDR2 are SNHLY and FYNNEI. DNA of the CDR3: TGTGCCAGCGGGAGGTACGGGGGCAATCAGCCCCAGCATTTT. Encoded protein: CASGRYGGNQPQHF.

This clone is a singleton in its sample. The chain is built from TRBV7-9 and TRBJ2-1, with 11 nucleotides matching TRBD1. With 6 bases clipped from V and 1 base from J, the junction kept 5 bases outside the gene matches. The CDR3 loop spans 16 amino acids. CDR1 is SEHNR and CDR2 is FQNEAQ in the germline V gene (reference sequence). The CDR3: CASRSGTGGSYNEQFF. CDR3 bases: TGTGCCAGCAGGAGCGGGACAGGGGGATCCTACAATGAGCAGTTCTTC.

This chain connects TRBV6-4 to TRBJ2-1, with 12 bases fitting TRBD2. This CDR3 is 14 amino acids long. Germline lookup yields CDR1 MRHNA and CDR2 SNTAGT. The trim removed 0 bases at V and 9 bases at J, leaving 0 bases unmatched. This CDR3 is CASSDSTSGSEQFF. CDR3 DNA: TGTGCCAGCAGTGACTCGACTAGCGGGAGTGAGCAGTTCTTC.

The chain employs TRBV11-3 and TRBJ2-1, with D perhaps matching TRBD1 (6 bases). Deletions cut 5 bases from V and 2 bases from J, with 10 bases between. Germline V gene sequence: CDR1 SGHNT, CDR2 YENEEA. This CDR3 is built from 14 residues. The DNA for the CDR3 is TGTGCCAGCAGCAGACGACAGGCCTACAATGAGCAGTTCTTC. The encoded protein is CASSRRQAYNEQFF.

The chain couples TRBV19 to TRBJ1-2; 7 nucleotides line up with TRBD1. The CDR3 is 12 amino acids. Per the germline V gene, CDR1 is LNHDA and CDR2 is SQIVND (reference sequence). Trimming at V came to 8 bases and at J to 7 bases, leaving 7 bases not matched to a gene. The CDR3: CASEDRVVGYTF. In DNA, the CDR3 is TGTGCCAGTGAAGACAGGGTTGTTGGCTACACCTTC.

Of note for this clone: At one of its ends the junction is not consistent with the germline gene, which may arise from a read error. The chain is built from TRBV7-9 and TRBJ2-3; 11 nucleotides line up with TRBD2. Germline CDR1 is SEHNR and CDR2 is FQNEAQ (reference sequence). The length of the CDR3 is 18 residues. As DNA, the CDR3 is TGTTCCAGCAGCTTAATCGTCCTAGCGGGGGGTATCACAGATACGCAGTATTTT. This codes for CSSSLIVLAGGITDTQYF.

V usage is TRBV11-2 and J usage is TRBJ1-6; the D gene is possibly TRBD1 (5 bases). This CDR3 is 18 amino acids long. V lost 0 bases and J lost 7, with 19 bases in between. CDR1 and CDR2 (germline): SGHAT, FQNNGV. The CDR3 DNA reads TGTGCCAGCAGCTTAGATCCTCACAGGCTGGGGGGGAATTCACCCCTCCACTTT. Its protein is CASSLDPHRLGGNSPLHF.

The V gene is TRBV29-1, the J gene TRBJ1-1; the match to TRBD1 covers 7 bases. The germline V gene has CDR1 SQVTM and CDR2 ANQGSEA. With V trimmed by 7 bases and J by 6 bases, 20 bases remained unmatched. This CDR3 region has 16 residues. This CDR3 reads CSANEGAWGSRAEAFF. In nucleotides, the CDR3 is TGCAGCGCTAATGAGGGGGCCTGGGGGTCGAGGGCTGAAGCTTTCTTT.